Below, one T cell receptor beta chain is given with its context. For the second PCR, which ran for roughly 6 to 12 cycles, a sample-barcoded 5' primer and a J-beta primer mix were used. Each cDNA molecule carried a tag from a template-switch adaptor that contained 12 random nucleotides. TCRdb ran MiXCR on the 5' RACE reads and lists one entry per CDR3 protein. This sample carries over 1,500,000 distinct CDR3 sequences, approximately 39% of them seen once, and the ten largest clones take about 21%. The data were taken from a study of blood T cells in healthy people across ages. Every sample gave at least 5.5 micrograms of total RNA when it was extracted. This CDR3 contains 15 residues. V was pared by 4 bases and J by 3 bases, with 2 bases of the junction left unmatched.

This chain uses TRBV12-3 or TRBV12-4 with TRBJ2-7; 14 nucleotides align to TRBD2. The source is a human donor in good health. The sequencing sample was made of blood. The CDR3 nucleotides read TGTGCCAGCAGTTGGACTAGCGGGGGGCTCTACGAGCAGTACTTC. This sequence encodes CASSWTSGGLYEQYF.